This T cell receptor beta chain stems from a study of cytomegalovirus exposure and HLA in healthy donors. Overall study context: Among over 300 genotyped donors, approximately 80% fell in the Caucasian-associated ancestry cluster. Study results and limitations: Follow-up analysis seemed to connect common viral pathogens with several of the most significant clusters identified. Analysis performed later found 16,000 or so TCR beta sequences associated with HLA alleles at 0.05 false discovery rate. Sequencing likely caused a cluster of highly shared sequence variants.

Germline values: CDR1 MGHRA, CDR2 YSYEKL. V shed 4 bases and J 3 bases; nucleotides not matched to a gene: 1. The CDR3 covers 14 residues. About this clone itself: Its antigen is currently unknown.

Use of 60 Vbeta and 13 Jbeta primers characterized the PCR. Produced via immunoSEQ multiplex PCR; TCRdb's table is partial and in-frame only. Among under 85,000 clones listed, about four fifths were seen once. This clonotype was sampled from a man aged 35-49 years in good health and CMV-seronegative. Sequencing was carried out using PBMCs. This chain links TRBV4-1 with TRBJ2-7, with TRBD2 identical over 12 bases. The CDR3 loop is CASSRTSGDYEQYF. The CDR3 DNA reads TGCGCCAGCAGCCGGACTAGCGGGGACTACGAGCAGTACTTC.